This TCR beta chain was obtained from a study of blood T cell repertoires in COVID-19. Study in general: Some COVID-19 samples were acute and others convalescent; all came from the United States, Italy and Spain. T cells, B-cell-depleted T cells, or PBMCs supplied cDNA or gDNA.

Clones were read by immunoSEQ multiplex PCR, and TCRdb kept only the in-frame ones, dropping some. Of under 60,000 clones in the sample, approximately 80% are singletons; the top ten hold over 8.5%. This receptor was obtained from a man aged 60-69 years with acute or convalescent COVID-19. The sequenced material came from peripheral blood.

This chain's CDR3 is CASSTGDYGYTF. DNA for the CDR3: TGCGCCAGCAGCACAGGTGACTATGGCTACACCTTC. The rearrangement uses TRBV10-1 and TRBJ1-2; possible D gene TRBD1, 5 bases. Germline lookup yields CDR1 WNHNN and CDR2 SYGVQD (reference sequence). This CDR3 spans 12 amino acids. The V gene lost 6 bases and the J gene lost 3 bases, with 8 bases spanning the gap.